What follows describes a single TCR beta chain. This sample was included in a study of blood T cell repertoires in COVID-19. Turning to the study itself: COVID-19 samples collected from the United States, Italy and Spain covered acute and convalescent phases. PBMCs, B-cell-depleted T cells, or T cells were the source of the cDNA or gDNA that made up the material.

The germline V gene encodes CDR1 MNHEY and CDR2 SVGAGI. V shed 6 bases and J shed 6 bases, with 11 bases lying between them. The CDR3 loop spans 12 amino acids. Seattle patients were enrolled during active infection and followed longitudinally. Clones were sequenced by immunoSEQ multiplex PCR, and TCRdb holds only the in-frame ones, with some missing. The sample has around 220,000 clones; about four fifths are singletons. The TCR sequence derives from a woman aged 80 or over with COVID-19, enrolled during active disease. The J gene is TRBJ1-2, the V gene TRBV6-5, with D possibly TRBD1 on 6 matching bases. Sequencing was done on a sample of peripheral blood. The CDR3 here is CASSHQGNGYTF. The CDR3 DNA sequence: TGTGCCAGCAGCCACCAGGGGAATGGCTACACCTTC.